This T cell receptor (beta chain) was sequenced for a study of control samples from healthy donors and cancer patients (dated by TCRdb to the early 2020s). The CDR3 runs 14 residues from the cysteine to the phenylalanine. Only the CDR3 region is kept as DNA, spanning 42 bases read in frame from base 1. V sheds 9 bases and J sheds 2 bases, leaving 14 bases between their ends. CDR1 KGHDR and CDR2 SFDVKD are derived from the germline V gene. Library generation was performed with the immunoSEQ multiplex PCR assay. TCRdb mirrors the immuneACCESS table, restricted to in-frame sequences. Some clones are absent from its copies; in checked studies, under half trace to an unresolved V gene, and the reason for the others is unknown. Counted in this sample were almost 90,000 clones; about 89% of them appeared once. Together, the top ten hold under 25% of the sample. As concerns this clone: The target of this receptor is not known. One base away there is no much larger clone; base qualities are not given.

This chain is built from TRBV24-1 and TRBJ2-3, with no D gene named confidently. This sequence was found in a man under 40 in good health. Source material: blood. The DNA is TGTGCCACCTCCGGTGGCAGATCCACAGATACGCAGTATTTT. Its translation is CATSGGRSTDTQYF.